A selection of T cell receptor beta chains follows, all from one sample in a study of molecular identifiers for immune sequencing clone quantification. TCRdb re-called the PCR reads through MiXCR, storing one row per CDR3 protein. The table shows approximately 680,000 distinct CDR3 sequences, with approximately 24% occurring only once. Sequencing was performed on naive CD8+ T cells from blood, with Jurkat cell RNA spiked in. These receptors were collected from a human donor in good health. Some libraries in this study had Jurkat cell RNA spiked in. CDR3s include the opening cysteine and the closing phenylalanine or tryptophan. A D gene is named only where the DNA matches it firmly. For some rows the clone size is stated as once, few or many, or as a class when expanded; others skip it.

d_gene	j_gene	abundance	v_gene	CDR3aa	CDR3nt
TRBD2	TRBJ2-7	few	TRBV20-1	CSAGSGGYEQYF	TGCAGTGCGGGTAGCGGGGGGTACGAGCAGTACTTC
-	TRBJ1-1	once	TRBV9	CASSLGPGWAEAFF	TGTGCCAGCAGTCTTGGACCGGGATGGGCTGAAGCTTTCTTT
-	TRBJ1-3	many	TRBV5-5	CASSWGTGNTIYF	TGTGCCAGCAGCTGGGGGACCGGAAACACCATATATTTT
-	TRBJ2-7	many	TRBV28	CASSFAGSGEQYF	TGTGCCAGCAGTTTTGCGGGATCCGGCGAGCAGTACTTC
-	TRBJ2-5	-	TRBV28	CASSLTGLFGQRYF	TGTGCCAGCAGTTTAACTGGGCTCTTCGGTCAGAGGTACTTC
TRBD1	TRBJ1-1	-	TRBV5-1	CASSPPTGGTTEAFF	TGCGCCAGCAGCCCGCCGACAGGGGGTACCACTGAAGCTTTCTTT
-	TRBJ2-7	-	TRBV10-1	CASSESGQADEQYF	TGCGCCAGCAGTGAGTCGGGACAAGCGGACGAGCAGTACTTC
-	TRBJ2-5	few	TRBV12-3/TRBV12-4	CASKRRTQETQYF	TGTGCCAGCAAGAGGCGGACCCAAGAGACCCAGTACTTC
-	TRBJ1-6	-	TRBV27	CASSLLGDDLHF	TGTGCCAGCAGTCTATTGGGCGACGATCTCCACTTT
-	TRBJ2-7	few	TRBV27	CASSPIWGDKSYEQYF	TGTGCCAGCAGTCCCATTTGGGGGGACAAATCCTACGAGCAGTACTTC
-	TRBJ2-7	-	TRBV12-5	CASGEGTPYEQYF	TGTGCTAGTGGCGAAGGGACCCCCTACGAGCAGTACTTC
-	TRBJ1-5	many	TRBV28	CASSLVGYSNQPQHF	TGTGCCAGCAGTTTGGTCGGATATAGCAATCAGCCCCAGCATTTT
-	TRBJ2-1	-	TRBV13	CASRLTGSSYNEQFF	TGTGCCAGCCGCTTGACCGGGTCCTCCTACAATGAGCAGTTCTTC
-	TRBJ1-5	many	TRBV4-1	CASSQEVLGAQHF	TGCGCCAGCAGCCAAGAGGTCTTGGGGGCCCAGCATTTT
-	TRBJ2-5	few	TRBV20-1	CSASSYSQETQYF	TGCAGTGCTAGTTCGTACAGCCAAGAGACCCAGTACTTC
TRBD1	TRBJ2-7	-	TRBV19	CASTPGQGWGKQYF	TGTGCCAGTACCCCGGGACAGGGGTGGGGAAAGCAGTACTTC
-	TRBJ1-4	-	TRBV28	CASSPSEKLVF	TGTGCCAGCAGCCCCAGCGAAAAACTGGTTTTT
TRBD1	TRBJ2-1	many	TRBV4-1	CASSQEMDRVTEQFF	TGCGCCAGCAGCCAAGAAATGGACAGGGTGACTGAGCAGTTCTTC
TRBD2	TRBJ2-1	-	TRBV5-5	CASSPGLAGSEQFF	TGTGCCAGCAGCCCGGGACTAGCGGGGAGTGAGCAGTTCTTC
-	TRBJ2-2	many	TRBV29-1	CSVEGVTGELFF	TGCAGCGTTGAGGGGGTCACCGGGGAGCTGTTTTTT
-	TRBJ1-1	-	TRBV2	CASSGTEANTEAFF	TGTGCCAGCAGTGGGACCGAGGCGAACACTGAAGCTTTCTTT
-	TRBJ1-4	many	TRBV6-5	CPGEKLFF	TGTCCAGGGGAAAAACTGTTTTTT
-	TRBJ2-1	-	TRBV28	CASSDPGTAHYNEQFF	TGTGCCAGCAGTGACCCCGGGACGGCACATTACAATGAGCAGTTCTTC
-	TRBJ2-5	few	TRBV20-1	CSANRLRGVFQETQYF	TGCAGTGCAAACCGCCTCAGGGGGGTTTTCCAAGAGACCCAGTACTTC
-	TRBJ2-5	-	TRBV5-1	CASSPDKHGEPQYF	TGCGCCAGCAGCCCCGATAAGCACGGGGAGCCCCAGTACTTC
-	TRBJ2-7	-	TRBV9	CASSVRGTPGYEQYF	TGTGCCAGCAGCGTACGGGGAACTCCTGGCTACGAGCAGTACTTC
-	TRBJ2-1	many	TRBV19	CASSMGSNEQFF	TGTGCCAGTAGTATGGGGTCCAATGAGCAGTTCTTC
-	TRBJ2-5	many	TRBV4-1	CASSQVLGVQETQYF	TGCGCCAGCAGCCAAGTTTTGGGGGTCCAAGAGACCCAGTACTTC
-	TRBJ2-7	few	TRBV13	CASSSTSRSASSYEQYF	TGTGCCAGCAGCTCCACCTCGAGGAGCGCTAGCTCCTACGAGCAGTACTTC
TRBD1	TRBJ1-1	many	TRBV5-4	CASSLGPGQAGTEAFF	TGTGCCAGCAGCTTGGGCCCGGGACAGGCCGGCACTGAAGCTTTCTTT